This T cell receptor (beta chain) stems from a study of tumor and adjacent non-tumor tissue in lung cancer. The overall study: The patients, 10 men and four to six women, were about 30 to 85 with stage I to III disease. Each sample yielded approximately 4.2 million productive TCRbeta reads on average.

RNA was extracted from bulk tissue without any cell sorting. The library came from three nested PCR rounds adapted from ARM-PCR protocols. One entry per CDR3 protein, called by TCRdb with MiXCR from the multiplex PCR reads. Of fewer than 80,000 distinct CDR3 sequences in the sample, less than 75% were seen once. Comments on this clonotype: What it recognizes is unknown.

The CDR3 sequence is 14 residues long. After removal of 10 bases from V and 0 bases from J, the junction contained 6 bases not matched to a gene. From germline, CDR1 is MGHDK and CDR2 SYGVNS. Findings of the study overall: TCR diversity was significantly greater in tumor than normal lung tissue. Patients with more diverse tumor TCRs had worse survival.

This chain uses TRBV25-1 with TRBJ2-4; 7 bases fit TRBD1. The source material was lung tumor tissue. This receptor was identified in a woman in her sixties or seventies with non-small cell lung cancer. The CDR3 nucleotides read TGTGCCATCAGCCAGGGGGTAGCCAAAAACATTCAGTACTTC. Residues: CAISQGVAKNIQYF.